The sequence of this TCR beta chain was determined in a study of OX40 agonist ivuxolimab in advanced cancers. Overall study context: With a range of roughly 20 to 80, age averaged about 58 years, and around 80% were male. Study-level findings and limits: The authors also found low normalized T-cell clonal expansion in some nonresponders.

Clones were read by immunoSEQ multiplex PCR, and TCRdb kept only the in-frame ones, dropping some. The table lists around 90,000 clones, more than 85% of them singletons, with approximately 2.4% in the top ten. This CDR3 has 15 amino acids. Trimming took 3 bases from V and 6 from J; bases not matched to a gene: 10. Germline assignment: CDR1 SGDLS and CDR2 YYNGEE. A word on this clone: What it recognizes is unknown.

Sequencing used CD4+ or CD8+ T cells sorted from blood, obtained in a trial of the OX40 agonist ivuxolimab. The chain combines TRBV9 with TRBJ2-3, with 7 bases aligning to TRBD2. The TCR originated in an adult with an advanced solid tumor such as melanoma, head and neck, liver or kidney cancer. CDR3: CASSGRTSLSDTQYF. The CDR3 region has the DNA TGTGCCAGCAGCGGGAGGACTAGTCTGTCTGATACGCAGTATTTT.